What follows describes a single T cell receptor beta chain. Its cognate antigen is unknown. This entry comes from a study of cytomegalovirus exposure and HLA in healthy donors. V was clipped by 1 base and J by 6 bases; unmatched bases: 11. Germline V CDR1 and CDR2: SGHVS, FQNEAQ. This CDR3 spans 16 amino acids. Researchers ran the PCR with 60 Vbeta and 13 Jbeta primers. This table comes from immunoSEQ multiplex PCR, and its TCRdb copy is limited to in-frame clones, with some not included. The table includes some 120,000 clones, about 74% detected once. Findings of the study overall: Per a later analysis, HLA-associated TCR beta chains showed more clonal expansion than other, equally common TCR beta chains.

Material for sequencing was PBMCs. The sequence was obtained from a woman between 45 and 65 years old in good health and CMV-seropositive. The chain combines TRBV7-8 with TRBJ2-7; TRBD1 matches at 8 bases. CDR3 coding DNA: TGTGCCAGCAGCTTAGGTGGACAGGGTAGAACGAGCGAGCAGTACTTC. Translation gives CASSLGGQGRTSEQYF. The variable domain in full, with the rest retrieved from reference TRBV7-8 and TRBJ2-7, is GAGVSQSPRYKVAKRGQDVALRCDPISGHVSLFWYQQALGQGPEFLTYFQNEAQLDKSGLPSDRFFAERPEGSVSTLKIQRTQQEDSAVYLCASSLGGQGRTSEQYFGPGTRLTVT.